The present entry profiles one TCR beta chain with its context. The sample originates from a study of control samples from healthy donors and cancer patients. Here immunoSEQ multiplex PCR was the method, and the copy in TCRdb shows in-frame clones only, minus some. Here the sample spans about 52,000 clones, around 95% being singletons. Trimming removed 7 bases at V and 14 bases at J, with 19 bases between. Germline values: CDR1 LNHDA, CDR2 SQIVND (reference sequence). CDR3 size: 12 residues. Source material: blood. The TCR sequence derives from a young man in good health. The chain uses TRBV19 and TRBJ2-3, with no clear D. CDR3 in DNA: TGTGCCAGTACATCGCGCGAAGGTGGTGTGTATTTT. It yields the protein CASTSREGGVYF. Based on the CDR3 plus reference TRBV19 and TRBJ2-3, the full variable domain is DGGITQSPKYLFRKEGQNVTLSCEQNLNHDAMYWYRQDPGQGLRLIYYSQIVNDFQKGDIAEGYSVSREKKESFPLTVTSAQKNPTAFYLCASTSREGGVYFGPGTRLTVL.